This T cell receptor (beta chain) is from a study of T-cell memory formation after mild COVID-19. V dropped 5 bases and J dropped 8; count of bases not matched to a gene: 9. The CDR3 loop spans 13 amino acids. CDR1 and CDR2 (germline): SGDLS, YYNGEE. TCRdb re-derived calls from the 5' RACE reads in MiXCR, one entry per CDR3 protein. Seen here are 350,000 to 500,000 distinct CDR3 sequences, 15% to 20% observed once, and the top ten hold under 25%. The sample consisted of PBMCs or a T cell subset sorted from them (not recorded which). This TCR was recovered from a man aged 18 to 29 who had mild COVID-19 (a few samples of this study predate the infection). Cell type and time point are not known. This rearrangement joins TRBV9 to TRBJ1-2; 7 nucleotides line up with TRBD1. This chain's CDR3 is CASSTGVSGGYTF. DNA of the CDR3: TGTGCCAGCAGTACAGGGGTCAGTGGAGGCTACACCTTC.